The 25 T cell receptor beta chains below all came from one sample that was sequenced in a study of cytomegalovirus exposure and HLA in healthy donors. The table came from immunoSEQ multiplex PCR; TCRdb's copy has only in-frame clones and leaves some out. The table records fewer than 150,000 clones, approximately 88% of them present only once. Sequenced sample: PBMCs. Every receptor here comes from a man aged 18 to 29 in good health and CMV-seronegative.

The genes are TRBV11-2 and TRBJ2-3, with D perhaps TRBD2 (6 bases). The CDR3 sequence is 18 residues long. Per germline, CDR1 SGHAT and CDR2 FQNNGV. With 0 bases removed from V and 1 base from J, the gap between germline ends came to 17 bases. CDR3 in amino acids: CASSLDWRFREGTDTQYF. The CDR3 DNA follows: TGTGCCAGCAGCTTAGATTGGAGGTTCAGGGAGGGCACAGATACGCAGTATTTT.

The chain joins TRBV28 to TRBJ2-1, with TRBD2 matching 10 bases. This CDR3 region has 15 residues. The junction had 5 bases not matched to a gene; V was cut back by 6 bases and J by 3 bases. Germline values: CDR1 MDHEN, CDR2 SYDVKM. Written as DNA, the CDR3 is TGTGCCAGCAGGTATCTAGCGGGGGACTACAATGAGCAGTTCTTC. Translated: CASRYLAGDYNEQFF.

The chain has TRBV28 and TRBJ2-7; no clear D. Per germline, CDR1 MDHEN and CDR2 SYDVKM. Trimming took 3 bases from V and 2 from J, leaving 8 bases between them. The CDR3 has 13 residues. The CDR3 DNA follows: TGTGCCAGCAGTTTTGCGGCAGCCTACGAGCAGTACTTC. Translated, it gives CASSFAAAYEQYF.

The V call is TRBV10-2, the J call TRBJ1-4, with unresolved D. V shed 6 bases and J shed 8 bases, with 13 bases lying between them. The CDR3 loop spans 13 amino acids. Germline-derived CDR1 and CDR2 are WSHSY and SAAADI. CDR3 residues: CASRPLVREKLFF. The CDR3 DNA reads TGCGCCAGCAGGCCCTTGGTGAGGGAAAAACTGTTTTTT.

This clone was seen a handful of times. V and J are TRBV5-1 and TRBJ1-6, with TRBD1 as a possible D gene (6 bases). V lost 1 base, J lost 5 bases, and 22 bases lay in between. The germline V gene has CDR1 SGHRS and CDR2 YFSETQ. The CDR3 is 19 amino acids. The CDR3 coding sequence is TGCGCCAGCAGCTTGTTCCCTTTATCCAGGGACAATGATAATTCACCCCTCCACTTT. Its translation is CASSLFPLSRDNDNSPLHF.

CDR3 in DNA: TGTGCCAGCACCAGACTAGCGGGAGGCGGTGAGCAGTTCTTC. Encoded protein: CASTRLAGGGEQFF. V usage is TRBV2 and J usage is TRBJ2-1; 13 bases map to TRBD2. The CDR3 runs to 14 residues. Germline-derived CDR1 and CDR2 are SNHLY and FYNNEI. The junction had 6 bases not matched to a gene; V was cut back by 7 bases and J by 9 bases.

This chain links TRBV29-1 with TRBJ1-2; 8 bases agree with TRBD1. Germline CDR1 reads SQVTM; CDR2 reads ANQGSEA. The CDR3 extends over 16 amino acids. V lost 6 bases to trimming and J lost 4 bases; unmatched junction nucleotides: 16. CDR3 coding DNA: TGCAGCGTCGCCCCCACTGGGACAGGCGGTACCTATGGCTACACCTTC. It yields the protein CSVAPTGTGGTYGYTF.

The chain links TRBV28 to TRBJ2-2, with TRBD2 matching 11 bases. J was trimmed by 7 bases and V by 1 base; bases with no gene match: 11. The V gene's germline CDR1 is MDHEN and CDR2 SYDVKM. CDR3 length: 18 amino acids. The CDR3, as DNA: TGTGCCAGCAGTTTATTCGGGCTAGCGGGAGGAATTAACGGGGAGCTGTTTTTT. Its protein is CASSLFGLAGGINGELFF.

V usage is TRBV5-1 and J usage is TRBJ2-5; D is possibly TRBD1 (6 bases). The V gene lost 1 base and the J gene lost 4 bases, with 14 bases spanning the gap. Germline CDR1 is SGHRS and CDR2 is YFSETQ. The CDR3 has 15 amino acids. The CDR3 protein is CASSLRSRTAETQYF. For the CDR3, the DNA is TGCGCCAGCAGCTTGCGGTCCCGGACAGCAGAGACCCAGTACTTC.

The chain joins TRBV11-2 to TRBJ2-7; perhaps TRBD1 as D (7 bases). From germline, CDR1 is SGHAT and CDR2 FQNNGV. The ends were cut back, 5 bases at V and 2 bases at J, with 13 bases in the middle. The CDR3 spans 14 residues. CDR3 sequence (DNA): TGTGCCAGCAGCCGGACAGGACTAACCTACGAGCAGTACTTC. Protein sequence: CASSRTGLTYEQYF.

DNA of the CDR3: TGTGCCAGCAGCGCCTCAGGGTGGAGTAATGAAAAACTGTTTTTT. Translated: CASSASGWSNEKLFF. This chain joins TRBV7-6 and TRBJ1-4; tentative D call: TRBD1 (5 bases). With 5 bases removed from V and 4 bases from J, the gap between germline ends came to 14 bases. CDR3 length: 15 residues. Germline V gene sequence: CDR1 SGHVS, CDR2 FNYEAQ.

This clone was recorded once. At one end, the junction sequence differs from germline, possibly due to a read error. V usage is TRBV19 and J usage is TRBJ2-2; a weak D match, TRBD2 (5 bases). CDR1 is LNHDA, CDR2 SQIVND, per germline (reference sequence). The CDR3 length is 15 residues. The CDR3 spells CASSIAVANTGELFF. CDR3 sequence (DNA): TGTGCCAGTAGTATCGCAGTAGCGAACACCGGGGAGTTGTTTTTT. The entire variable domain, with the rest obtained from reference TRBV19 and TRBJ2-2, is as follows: DGGITQSPKYLFRKEGQNVTLSCEQNLNHDAMYWYRQDPGQGLRLIYYSQIVNDFQKGDIAEGYSVSREKKESFPLTVTSAQKNPTAFYLCASSIAVANTGELFFGEGSRLTVL.

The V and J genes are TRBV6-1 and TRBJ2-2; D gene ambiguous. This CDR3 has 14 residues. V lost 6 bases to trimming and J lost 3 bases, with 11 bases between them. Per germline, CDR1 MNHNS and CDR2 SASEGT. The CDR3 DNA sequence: TGTGCCAGCAGCGTTCTCGCGGACACCGGGGAGCTGTTTTTT. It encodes CASSVLADTGELFF.

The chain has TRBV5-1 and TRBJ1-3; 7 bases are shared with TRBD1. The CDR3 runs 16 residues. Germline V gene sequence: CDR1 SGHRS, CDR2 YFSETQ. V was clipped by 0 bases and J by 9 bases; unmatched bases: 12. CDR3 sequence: CASSLALDRARSTIYF. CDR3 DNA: TGCGCCAGCAGCTTGGCCTTAGACAGGGCTCGATCCACCATATATTTT. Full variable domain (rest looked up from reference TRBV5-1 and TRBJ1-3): KAGVTQTPRYLIKTRGQQVTLSCSPISGHRSVSWYQQTPGQGLQFLFEYFSETQRNKGNFPGRFSGRQFSNSRSEMNVSTLELGDSALYLCASSLALDRARSTIYFGEGSWLTVV.

The CDR3 protein is CASSFNLAAYNEQFF. CDR3 sequence (DNA): TGTGCCAGCAGCTTTAACCTAGCGGCCTACAATGAGCAGTTCTTC. This chain joins TRBV7-9 and TRBJ2-1, with 7 nucleotides matching TRBD2. V was pared by 3 bases and J by 2 bases, with 4 bases of the junction left unmatched. This CDR3 is 15 amino acids long. From germline, CDR1 is SEHNR and CDR2 FQNEAQ (reference sequence).

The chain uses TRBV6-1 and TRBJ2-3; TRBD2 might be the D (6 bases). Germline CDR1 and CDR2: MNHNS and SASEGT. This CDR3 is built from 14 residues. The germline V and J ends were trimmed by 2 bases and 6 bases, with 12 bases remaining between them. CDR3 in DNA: TGTGCCAGCAGTGAACTAGGGACTCTGGATACGCAGTATTTT. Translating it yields CASSELGTLDTQYF.

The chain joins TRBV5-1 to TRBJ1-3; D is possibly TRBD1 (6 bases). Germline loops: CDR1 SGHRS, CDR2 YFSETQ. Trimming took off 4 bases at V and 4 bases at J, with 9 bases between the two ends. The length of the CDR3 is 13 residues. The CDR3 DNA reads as TGCGCCAGCAGCCAGGGGACGGGAAACACCATATATTTT. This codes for CASSQGTGNTIYF.

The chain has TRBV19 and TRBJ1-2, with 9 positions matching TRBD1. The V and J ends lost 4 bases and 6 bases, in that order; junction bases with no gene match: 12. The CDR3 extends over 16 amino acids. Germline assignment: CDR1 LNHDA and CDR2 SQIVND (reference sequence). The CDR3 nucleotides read TGTGCCAGTAGTACGCCAAACACAGGGGGCCAACATGGCTACACCTTC. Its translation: CASSTPNTGGQHGYTF.

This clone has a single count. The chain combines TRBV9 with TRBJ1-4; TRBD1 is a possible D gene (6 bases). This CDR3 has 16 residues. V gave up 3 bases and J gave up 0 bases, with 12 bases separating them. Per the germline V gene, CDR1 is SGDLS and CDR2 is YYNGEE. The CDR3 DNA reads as TGTGCCAGCAGCGCAGGCAGGGGTACAACTAATGAAAAACTGTTTTTT. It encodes CASSAGRGTTNEKLFF.

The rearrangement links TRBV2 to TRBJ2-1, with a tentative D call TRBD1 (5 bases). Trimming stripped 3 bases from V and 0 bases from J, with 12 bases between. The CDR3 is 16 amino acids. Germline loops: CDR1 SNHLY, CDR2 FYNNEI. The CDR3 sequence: CASSEFGADSYNEQFF. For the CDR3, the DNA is TGTGCCAGCAGTGAGTTTGGGGCCGACTCCTACAATGAGCAGTTCTTC.

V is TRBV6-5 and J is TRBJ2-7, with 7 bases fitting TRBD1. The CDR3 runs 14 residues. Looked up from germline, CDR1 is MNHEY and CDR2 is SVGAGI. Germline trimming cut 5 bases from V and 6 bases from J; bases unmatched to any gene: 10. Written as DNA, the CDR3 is TGTGCCAGCAGTGAGGGATACAGGGGATCCGAGCAGTACTTC. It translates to CASSEGYRGSEQYF.

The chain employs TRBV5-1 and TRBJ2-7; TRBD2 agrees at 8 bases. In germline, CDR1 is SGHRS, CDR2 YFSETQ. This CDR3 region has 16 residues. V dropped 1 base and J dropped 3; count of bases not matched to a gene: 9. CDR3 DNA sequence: TGCGCCAGCAGCTTGATTCTTGGCGGGGGGAACTACGAGCAGTACTTC. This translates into CASSLILGGGNYEQYF.

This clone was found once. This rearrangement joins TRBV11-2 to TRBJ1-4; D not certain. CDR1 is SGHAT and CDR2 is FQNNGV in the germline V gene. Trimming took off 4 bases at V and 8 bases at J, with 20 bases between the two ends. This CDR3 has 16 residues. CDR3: CASSSGYSGVGEKLFF. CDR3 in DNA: TGTGCCAGCAGCTCCGGATACTCCGGGGTAGGAGAAAAACTGTTTTTT.

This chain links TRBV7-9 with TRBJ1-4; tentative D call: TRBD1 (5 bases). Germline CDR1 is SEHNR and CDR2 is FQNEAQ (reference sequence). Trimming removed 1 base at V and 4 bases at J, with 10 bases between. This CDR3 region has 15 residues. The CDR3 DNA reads TGTGCCAGCAGCTTAGTCGGCAGGGTTAATGAAAAACTGTTTTTT. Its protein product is CASSLVGRVNEKLFF.

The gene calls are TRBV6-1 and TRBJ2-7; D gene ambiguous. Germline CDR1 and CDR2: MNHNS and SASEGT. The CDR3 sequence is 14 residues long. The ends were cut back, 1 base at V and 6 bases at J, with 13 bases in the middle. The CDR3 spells CASSEVLSYGEQYF. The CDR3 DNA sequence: TGTGCCAGCAGTGAAGTTCTATCTTACGGCGAGCAGTACTTC.